This T cell receptor (beta chain) is from a study of blood T cells in healthy people across ages (dated by TCRdb to the mid-2010s). Concerning the study at large: In model experiments, template switching captured about one uniquely barcoded TCR beta cDNA molecule for every two T cells. Age-related changes in TCR beta repertoire diversity were measured in the study by deep sequencing normalized with unique cDNA molecular identifiers. The donors were divided into four age groups: young (average 16 years), middle-aged (roughly 40), aged (62) and long-lived (roughly 82). Donors of different ages were randomly distributed across sequencing lanes to avoid experimental bias. Using the same blood draw, the study looked at two additional independent replicas of 1 million unique cDNA reads for two donors, one aged 18 to 29 and the other aged 80 or older. Points the paper makes about the study in general: The percentage of naive T cells measured by flow cytometry correlated strongly with observed TCR beta diversity. Total diversity estimates from one million sequenced T cells were considered lower bounds and underestimates. Conclusive comparison of naive and antigen-experienced compartments was prevented by the profiling of bulk unsorted PBMCs. The long-lived group showed more naive CD4+ T cells, fewer expanded clones and increased TCR diversity than the aged group, suggesting age selection. Observed TCR beta diversity per million T cells fell roughly linearly with age, and a significant reduction was already apparent by age roughly 40. The CMV infection status of donors was not known, potentially confounding age-related changes in expanded clonotypes.

Library method: 5' RACE. The data were produced on an Illumina HiSeq 2500. A second roughly 7 to 12 cycle PCR used a sample-barcoded 5' primer and a J-beta primer mix. A template-switch 5' adaptor carrying 12 random nucleotides introduced a unique molecular identifier onto each TCR beta cDNA molecule. Each sample yielded at least 2.5 million CDR3-containing paired-end reads. First-strand cDNA was synthesized from all RNA with the Mint cDNA synthesis kit, primed by a TRBC-specific oligonucleotide. All cDNA was treated with uracil-DNA glycosylase and then went through a first 18-cycle PCR with the universal primers M1SS and BC2_uni_R. From the authors' description of their analysis: For normalization, 1 million high-quality reads were randomly selected from each sample, with every read carrying a distinct molecular identifier. Instead of being binned into consensus sequences, reads that shared molecular identifiers were thrown out. MiTCR, set to a Q25 quality threshold and the strictest error-elimination algorithm, was used for CDR3 identification, clonotype clustering and error correction. A nonparametric unseen species model with Euler transformation was used to estimate lower-bound total TCR beta diversity. TCRdb redid the processing of the public reads, applying fastp at Q25 and MiXCR, and retained in-frame beta chains. CDR3 protein duplicates are merged, each entry listing the most common genes and DNA. The V and J calls shown here were made by TCRdb, not taken from the authors' results. This sample is represented by about a million distinct CDR3 sequences; roughly two fifths of them were singletons. 13% of the sample belongs to the ten largest clones.

This clonotype was recorded a few times. Its antigen target is currently unknown. There are no base qualities to consult, and no much larger clone falls within one base. CDR1 and CDR2 are read off the germline V gene (reference sequence) as DFQATT and SNEGSKA. Including cysteine and phenylalanine, the CDR3 has 14 amino acids. The DNA shown is the 42-base CDR3, in frame from base 1. Deletion took 3 bases off V and 7 bases off J, with a span of 16 bases between the germline ends. The roughly 38 donors, aged about 6 to 95 years, were systemically healthy Caucasian individuals from Russia. Each donor gave 8 to 10 milliliters of peripheral blood, collected into EDTA-treated Vacutainer tubes. Ficoll-Paque density-gradient centrifugation was used to isolate PBMCs, with at least 7 million per sample. Total RNA was extracted from PBMCs with Trizol reagent, with at least 5 micrograms obtained per sample. For every donor, an aliquot of PBMCs went through flow cytometry to measure the percentages of naive CD45RAhigh/CD27high T cells.

Material: blood. The receptor was derived from a man aged 18 to 35 in good health. The chain employs TRBV20-1 and TRBJ2-4; the best D guess is TRBD1, with 7 bases matching. CDR3 region: CSASSGRGRNIQYF. In nucleotide form, the sequence is TGCAGTGCTAGTTCCGGCAGGGGGAGGAACATTCAGTACTTC.